The present TCR beta chain was sequenced within a study of T cell responses to AZD1222 COVID-19 vaccine. As for the study in general: Second doses were pooled across both intervals (about 4 or about 12 weeks).

The table came from immunoSEQ multiplex PCR; TCRdb's copy has only in-frame clones and leaves some out. The sample consists of some 88,000 clones, 92% of them appearing once. Study-level results: Spike-specific TCR breadth and depth went up after people got two AZD1222 doses. Females made up more of the donors, who were largely white British, and clonal diversity may have come out too low. Repertoires were sampled only after the peak T cell response.

The V end lost 3 bases, the J end lost 7 bases, and 6 bases lay between the germline ends. Germline V gives CDR1 MNHNS, CDR2 SASEGT. The CDR3 has 12 amino acids. On this clone: The target antigen is unknown.

The chain carries TRBV6-1 and TRBJ1-4; no firm D call. This sequence originates from an adult in good health. The sample in question was peripheral blood, obtained on day 0 of AZD1222 vaccination. The CDR3 spells CASSDMSEKLFF. The DNA of the CDR3 is TGTGCCAGCAGTGACATGAGTGAAAAACTGTTTTTT.